The entry below gives a single T cell receptor (beta chain) sequence along with its context. Which antigen it targets is not known. These data are taken from a study of T cells expressing NK-cell markers (TCRdb year 2020). Turning to the overall study: TCR beta-chain repertoires were profiled in sorted CD3+CD56+NKG2C+, CD3+CD56+NKG2C- and CD3+CD56-NKG2C+ T-cell subsets from eight donors. All eight donors whose samples were sequenced were randomly selected healthy volunteers, three of them men and five women. The libraries were sequenced on Illumina HiSeq 2000/2500, MiSeq or NextSeq, producing 2 x 150 bp reads. Of the eight sequenced donors, seven were found to be HCMV-seropositive and one was found to be HCMV-seronegative.

Sequencing used an Illumina HiSeq 2000. The TCR beta cDNA libraries were made using 5'RACE template switching, a step that added both a universal primer site and unique molecular identifiers. cDNA synthesis was primed from the TCR beta constant segment, followed by two successive PCR amplification steps. Concerning the study's data processing: MIGEC was used to demultiplex reads and group reads by UMI, and MiTCR was used to assemble and quantify clonotypes. To remove erroneous sequences, TCR cDNA sequences were retained only when supported by two or more reads. The tcR package was used for downstream repertoire analysis, and clonotypes were matched across fractions by CDR3 nucleotide sequence plus V segment. Antigen specificity was annotated against VDJdb with VDJmatch, allowing one amino acid substitution in CDR3. Based on TCRdb reprocessing of the reads, there is one entry per CDR3 protein sequence, and DNA is missing. These V and J calls rely on TCRdb rather than the paper's analysis. This specimen's table enumerates 130,000 to 150,000 distinct CDR3 sequences. The ten biggest clones cover roughly an eighth of the sample.

HCMV-specific IgG was detected in serum with a commercial ELISA kit to determine HCMV serostatus. Ficoll density gradient centrifugation was used to isolate peripheral blood mononuclear cells from blood. CDR3 length: 16 amino acids, cysteine to phenylalanine. No DNA has been recorded. Via the germline V gene (reference sequence), CDR1 is LNHDA and CDR2 SQIVND. Overall study results and their limits: Those dominant clonotypes were again the most abundant among CD3+CD56-NKG2C+ cells in a few donors, at about 28.3-65%. Whether the expanded NKG2C-expressing T cell clones were specific for HCMV antigens remained unclear. In roughly six donors, the dominant CD3+CD56+NKG2C+ clonotypes ranked among the top 10 CD8+ clonotypes, making up roughly 1.0-8% of CD8+ T cells.

This sequence originates from a man aged 18 to 29 in good health. Donor details come from another sample of the same person, matched by shared clones. The source material was blood T cells: a sorted CD56 or NKG2C T cell subset, CD4+ or CD8+ T cells, or bulk PBMC T cells (not recorded which). The receptor chain draws on TRBV19 and TRBJ2-1; TCRdb names TRBD2, which stays unverified in the absence of DNA. The CDR3 protein: CASSIRPSGTDDEQFF.